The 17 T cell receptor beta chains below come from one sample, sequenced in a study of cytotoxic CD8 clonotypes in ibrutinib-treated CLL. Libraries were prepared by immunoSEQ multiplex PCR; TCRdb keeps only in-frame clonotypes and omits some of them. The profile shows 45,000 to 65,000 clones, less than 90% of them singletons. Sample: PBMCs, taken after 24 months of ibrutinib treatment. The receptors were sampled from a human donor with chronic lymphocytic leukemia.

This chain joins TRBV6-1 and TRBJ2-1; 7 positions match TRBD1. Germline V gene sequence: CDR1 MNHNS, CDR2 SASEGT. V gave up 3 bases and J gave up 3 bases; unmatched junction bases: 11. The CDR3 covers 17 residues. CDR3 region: CASSDHWTGPGYNEQFF. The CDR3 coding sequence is TGTGCCAGCAGTGATCACTGGACAGGTCCTGGCTACAATGAGCAGTTCTTC.

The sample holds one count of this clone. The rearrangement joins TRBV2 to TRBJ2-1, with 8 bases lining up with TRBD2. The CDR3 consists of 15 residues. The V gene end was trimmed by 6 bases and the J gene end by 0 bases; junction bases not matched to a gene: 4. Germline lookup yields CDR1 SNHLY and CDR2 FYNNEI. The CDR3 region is CASRTGLASYNEQFF. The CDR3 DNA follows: TGTGCCAGCAGAACCGGACTAGCCTCCTACAATGAGCAGTTCTTC.

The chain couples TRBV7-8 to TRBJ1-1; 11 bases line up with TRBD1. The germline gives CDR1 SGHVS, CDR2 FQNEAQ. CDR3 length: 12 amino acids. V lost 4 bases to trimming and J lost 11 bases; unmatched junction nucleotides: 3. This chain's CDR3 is CASSSDRGPAFF. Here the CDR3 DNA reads TGTGCCAGCAGCTCGGACAGGGGGCCGGCTTTCTTT.

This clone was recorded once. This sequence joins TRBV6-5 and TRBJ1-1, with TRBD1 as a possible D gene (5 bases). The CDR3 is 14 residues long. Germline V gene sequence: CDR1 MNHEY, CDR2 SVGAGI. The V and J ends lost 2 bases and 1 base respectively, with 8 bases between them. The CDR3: CASSYGGGNTEAFF. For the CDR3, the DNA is TGTGCCAGCAGTTACGGGGGGGGGAACACTGAAGCTTTCTTT.

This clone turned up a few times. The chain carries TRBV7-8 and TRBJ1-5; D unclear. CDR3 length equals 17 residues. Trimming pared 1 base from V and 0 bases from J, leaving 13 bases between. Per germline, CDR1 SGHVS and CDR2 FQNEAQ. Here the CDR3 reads CASSLGSTRSSNQPQHF. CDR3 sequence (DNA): TGTGCCAGCAGCTTAGGCTCAACTCGGAGTAGCAATCAGCCCCAGCATTTT.

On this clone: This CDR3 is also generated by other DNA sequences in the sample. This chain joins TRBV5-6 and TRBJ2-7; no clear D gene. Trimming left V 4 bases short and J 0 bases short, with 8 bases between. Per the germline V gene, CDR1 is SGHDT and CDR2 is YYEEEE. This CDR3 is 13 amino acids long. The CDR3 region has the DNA TGTGCCAGCAGCCCCGGGTCCTCCTACGAGCAGTACTTC. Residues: CASSPGSSYEQYF.

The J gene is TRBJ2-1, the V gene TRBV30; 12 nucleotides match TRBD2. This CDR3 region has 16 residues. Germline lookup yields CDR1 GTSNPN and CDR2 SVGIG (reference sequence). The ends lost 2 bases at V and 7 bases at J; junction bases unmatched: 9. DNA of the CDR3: TGTGCCTGGAGTCCTCGACTAGCGGGAGCCTGGAATGAGCAGTTCTTC. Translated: CAWSPRLAGAWNEQFF.

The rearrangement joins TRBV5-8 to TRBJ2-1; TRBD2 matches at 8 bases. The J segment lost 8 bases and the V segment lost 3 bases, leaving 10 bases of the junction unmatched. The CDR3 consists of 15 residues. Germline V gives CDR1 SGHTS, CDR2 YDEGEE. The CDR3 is CASSSGTSGRDEQFF. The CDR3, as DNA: TGTGCCAGCAGCTCCGGGACTAGTGGGAGAGATGAGCAGTTCTTC.

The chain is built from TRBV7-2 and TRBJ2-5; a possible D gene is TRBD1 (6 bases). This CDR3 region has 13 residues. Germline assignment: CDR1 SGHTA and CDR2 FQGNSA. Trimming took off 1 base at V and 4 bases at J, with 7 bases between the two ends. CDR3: CASSLDRAETQYF. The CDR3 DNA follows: TGTGCCAGCAGCTTAGACAGGGCAGAGACCCAGTACTTC.

CDR3: CSVGLAGFVEDTQYF. The CDR3 DNA reads as TGCAGCGTTGGACTAGCGGGGTTTGTAGAGGATACGCAGTATTTT. J is TRBJ2-3 and V is TRBV29-1; 11 positions match TRBD2. CDR1 and CDR2 (germline): SQVTM, ANQGSEA. V was pared by 4 bases and J by 6 bases, with 9 bases of the junction left unmatched. CDR3 size: 15 residues.

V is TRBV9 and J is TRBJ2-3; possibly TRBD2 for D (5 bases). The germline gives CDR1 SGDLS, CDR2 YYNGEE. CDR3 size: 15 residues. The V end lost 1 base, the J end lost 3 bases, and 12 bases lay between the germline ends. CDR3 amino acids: CASSVSREWTDTQYF. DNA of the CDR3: TGTGCCAGCAGCGTATCGAGGGAGTGGACAGATACGCAGTATTTT.

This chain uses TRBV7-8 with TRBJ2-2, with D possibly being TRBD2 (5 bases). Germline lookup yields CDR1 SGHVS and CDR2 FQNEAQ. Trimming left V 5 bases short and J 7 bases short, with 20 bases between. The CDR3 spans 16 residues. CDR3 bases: TGTGCCAGCAGCCAAAGCGGACTCCTAACGATCGGGGAGCTGTTTTTT. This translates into CASSQSGLLTIGELFF.

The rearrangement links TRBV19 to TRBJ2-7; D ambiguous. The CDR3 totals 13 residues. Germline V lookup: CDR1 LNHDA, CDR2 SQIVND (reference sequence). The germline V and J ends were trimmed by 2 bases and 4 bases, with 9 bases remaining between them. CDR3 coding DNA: TGTGCCAGTAGTATAATGGCAGATTACGAGCAGTACTTC. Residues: CASSIMADYEQYF.

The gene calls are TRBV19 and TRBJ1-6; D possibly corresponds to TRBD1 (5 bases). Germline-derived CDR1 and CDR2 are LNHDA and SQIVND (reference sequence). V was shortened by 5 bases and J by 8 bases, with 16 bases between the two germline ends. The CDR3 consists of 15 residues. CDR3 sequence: CASSRDPQTDSPLHF. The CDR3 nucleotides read TGTGCCAGTAGTCGGGACCCTCAGACGGATTCACCCCTCCACTTT.

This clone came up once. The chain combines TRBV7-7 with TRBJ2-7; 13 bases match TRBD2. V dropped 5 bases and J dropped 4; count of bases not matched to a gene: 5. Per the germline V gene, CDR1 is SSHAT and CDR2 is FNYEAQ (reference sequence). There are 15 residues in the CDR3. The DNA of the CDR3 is TGTGCCAGCAGCCCAGGACTAGCGGGAGTGTACGAGCAGTACTTC. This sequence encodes CASSPGLAGVYEQYF.

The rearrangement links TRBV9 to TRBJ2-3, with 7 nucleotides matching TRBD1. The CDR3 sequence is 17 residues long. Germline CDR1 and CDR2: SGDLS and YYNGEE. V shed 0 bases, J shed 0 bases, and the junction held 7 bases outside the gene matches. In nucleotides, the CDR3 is TGTGCCAGCAGCGTAGGGGCAGGGGGTCAAAGCACAGATACGCAGTATTTT. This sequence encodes CASSVGAGGQSTDTQYF.

For the CDR3, the DNA is TGTGCCAGCAGCAAGGACTTCTACTCCTACGAGCAGTACTTC. It encodes CASSKDFYSYEQYF. The chain combines TRBV27 with TRBJ2-7; possibly TRBD2 for D (5 bases). CDR3 size: 14 residues. Germline V gives CDR1 MNHEY, CDR2 SMNVEV (reference sequence). V was trimmed by 6 bases and J by 0 bases, leaving 12 bases between them.